This record concerns one T cell receptor beta chain sequence. One entry per CDR3 protein results from TCRdb running MiXCR on the multiplex PCR reads. The profile shows approximately 100,000 distinct CDR3 sequences, around 20% of them singletons. The data derive from a study of breast tumors, draining lymph nodes, adjacent tissues. Breast cancer patients provided tissue from their axillary draining lymph nodes. The origin of this receptor is a female donor with breast cancer. Some clones in this sample may be carry-over from other donors' samples. Sample: axillary lymph node tissue.

The CDR3: CASSVGRVDQPQHF. As DNA, the CDR3 is TGTGCCAGCAGTGTAGGTCGGGTGGATCAGCCCCAGCATTTT. The V gene is TRBV2, the J gene TRBJ1-5, with no clear D. Germline CDR1 SNHLY, CDR2 FYNNEI. Trimming took off 4 bases at V and 5 bases at J, with 12 bases between the two ends. CDR3 length equals 14 residues.